This record looks at one T cell receptor (beta chain) sequence and its context. Recovery among Cohort 3 donors was established by two negative PCRs, clearance, or symptom resolution. These data come from a study of blood T cell repertoires in COVID-19. About the research overall: Sites in the United States, Italy and Spain provided acute and convalescent COVID-19 samples.

Original methodology: The assay estimated nucleated cells by amplifying reference gene primers. The method was immunoSEQ multiplex PCR; TCRdb's version includes in-frame clones alone and lacks a portion of them. V, J and clone size reflect that table, while D and trimming were determined from the DNA. The sample contains a few hundred thousand clones, under 90% of which appear only once. Material for sequencing was PBMCs or T cells enriched from blood (not recorded which). The receptor's source is a woman under 40 who had recovered from COVID-19.

CDR3 nucleotides: TGTGCCAGCAGCTCAGGAAGGGACACCCAAGAGACCCAGTACTTC. This gives the protein CASSSGRDTQETQYF. This sequence joins TRBV11-3 and TRBJ2-5; possible D gene TRBD1, 6 bases. This CDR3 has 15 residues. CDR1 SGHNT and CDR2 YENEEA come from the germline V gene. Between the trimmed V and J ends, which lost 4 bases and 1 base, there was a span of 13 bases.